This T cell receptor beta chain came from a study of blood T cell repertoires in COVID-19 (dated by TCRdb to 2020 to 2022). For the wider study: Collaborator samples came from the United States, Italy and Spain and covered acute and convalescent phases of COVID-19. The prospective study material was composed of cDNA or gDNA derived from T cells, B-cell-depleted T cells, or PBMCs. The sample metadata nearly always contained a de-identified subject ID, COVID-19 status, age in years and sex. A freely available public database, intended as a resource for researchers studying the immune response to SARS-CoV-2, is where the repertoires were released. Where available, HLA class I and class II types were obtained from metadata supplied by the sample provider rather than from assay-based typing. Samples came from the ongoing ImmuneRACE study (first 160 participants) plus 1,254 subjects from 6 global collaborators. The dataset comprised deeply sampled blood TCRbeta repertoires from subjects exposed to, actively infected with, or recovered from COVID-19. Results and caveats for the whole study, not just this receptor: How much clinical and demographic metadata was included differed by source and by participant, and the metadata was provided uncurated.

In the case of this clone: The antigen it recognizes is unknown. Per-base quality was not reported, and no clone a single base away is much larger than it.

The immunoSEQ Assay, a bias-controlled multiplex PCR, was used to amplify TCRbeta CDR3 regions from genomic DNA. Per the source publication's procedure: The number of nucleated cells in each sample was estimated from the amplification of reference gene primers within the assay. Sequence reads were collapsed and filtered to measure the absolute abundance of every unique TCRbeta CDR3 rearrangement. For each sample, productive Simpson clonality was calculated as the square root of Simpson's diversity index across productive rearrangements. TCRdb re-hosts the immuneACCESS table, in-frame sequences only. Its copies lack some clones; in the studies checked, an unresolved V gene accounts for under half of them, and the cause for the rest is not known. The V and J calls and clone size are taken from that table; D and trimming were inferred from the DNA. In all, the sample holds approximately 240,000 clones, and about 90% of those were seen once. Of the sample, 0.8% to 0.95% is held by the ten largest clones.

One collaborating source in Seattle enrolled patients during active infection and followed them longitudinally through the course of disease. Collaborating institutions collected whole blood in K2EDTA tubes following their own protocols. For TCRbeta analysis, collaborators shipped samples in one of three forms: frozen whole blood, isolated PBMCs, or DNA extracted from either of those sample types. There are 16 amino acids in the CDR3, from cysteine to phenylalanine inclusive. Only the CDR3 region is kept as DNA, spanning 48 bases read in frame from base 1. Trimming accounts for 1 base at V and 5 bases at J, while the number of junction bases matched to no gene is 7. The germline V gene (reference sequence) provides CDR1 LNHNV and CDR2 YYDKDF.

This TCR was sampled from a man younger than 45 with COVID-19, enrolled during active disease. Sequencing was carried out using peripheral blood. In this chain, TRBV15 is recombined with TRBJ2-1; the central 8 bases match TRBD2. The DNA reads TGTGCCACCAGCAGAGGTCGTATTAGCGGGGACAATGAGCAGTTCTTC. This translates into CATSRGRISGDNEQFF.